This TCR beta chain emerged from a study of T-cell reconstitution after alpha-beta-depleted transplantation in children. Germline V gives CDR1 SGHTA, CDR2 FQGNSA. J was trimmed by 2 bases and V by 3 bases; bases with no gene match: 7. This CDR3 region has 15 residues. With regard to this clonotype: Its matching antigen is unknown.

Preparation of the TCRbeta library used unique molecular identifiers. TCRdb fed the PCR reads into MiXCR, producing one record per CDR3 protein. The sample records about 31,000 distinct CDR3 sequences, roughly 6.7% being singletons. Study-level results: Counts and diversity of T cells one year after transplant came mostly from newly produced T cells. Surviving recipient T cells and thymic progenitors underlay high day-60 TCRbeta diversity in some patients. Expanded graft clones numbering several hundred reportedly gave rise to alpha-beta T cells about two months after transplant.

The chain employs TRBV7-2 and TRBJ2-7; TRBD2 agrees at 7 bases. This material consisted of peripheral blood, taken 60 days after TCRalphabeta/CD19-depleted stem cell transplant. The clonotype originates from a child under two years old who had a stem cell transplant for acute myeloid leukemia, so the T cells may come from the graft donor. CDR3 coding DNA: TGTGCCAGCAGCTTTTTAGCGGGCCACCCCTACGAGCAGTACTTC. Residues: CASSFLAGHPYEQYF.